The rows below give T cell receptor beta chains drawn from one sample of a study of cytomegalovirus exposure and HLA in healthy donors. TCRdb's table, derived via immunoSEQ multiplex PCR, lists solely in-frame clones and lacks some. This sample carries about 73,000 clones, over 85% of them seen once, and the ten largest clones take 3% to 4%. The sample was PBMCs. Source of these receptors: a woman under 30 in good health and CMV-seropositive. Both conserved end residues are trimmed from each CDR3. Fields, in order: V gene, CDR3 protein.

V: TRBV6-1
CDR3: ASSDGGGGAEAF

V: TRBV10-3
CDR3: AISTGTAYEQY

V: TRBV7-2
CDR3: ASMRPGGGNNEQF

V: TRBV19
CDR3: ASSIVVTGANVLT

V: TRBV30
CDR3: AWKRRAESYEQY

V: TRBV5-1
CDR3: ASSLATENLYEQY

V: TRBV6-1
CDR3: ASHSLQGAYGYT

V: TRBV27
CDR3: ASSWGGRAYNEQF

V: TRBV2
CDR3: ASSGSLVYGYT

V: TRBV7-9
CDR3: ATRDIQETQY

V: TRBV2
CDR3: ASSGTGVSYEQY

V: TRBV7-7
CDR3: ASSHSRGQMETQY

V: TRBV7-9
CDR3: ASSPSGYEQY

V: TRBV29-1
CDR3: SGKGGTGELF

V: TRBV18
CDR3: ASSPLDRDRGNYGYT

V: TRBV27
CDR3: ASRLAGAMHGYIDTQY

V: TRBV7-2
CDR3: ASSSPTSGVGADTQY

V: TRBV19
CDR3: ASSIGLAAETQY

V: TRBV28
CDR3: ASTPGQGNTGELF

V: TRBV14
CDR3: ASSYGLVNEQY

V: TRBV7-8
CDR3: ASSLQEAYTEAF

V: TRBV27
CDR3: ASHRTGSSYNEQF